Below, one T cell receptor (beta chain) is given with its context. The source of the sample is a study of control samples from healthy donors and cancer patients. Measured with immunoSEQ multiplex PCR; TCRdb has only the in-frame clones, and not every one. This repertoire shows under 95,000 clones, about four fifths found once; its top ten account for roughly 16%. The sequenced sample was blood. The sequence was collected from a man aged 45-65 years in good health.

Written as DNA, the CDR3 is TGTGCCAGCAGGGGCACCGGGACAGGGCTCTATGGCTACACCTTC. Translation: CASRGTGTGLYGYTF. V gene TRBV6-5 combines with J gene TRBJ1-2, with 9 nucleotides matching TRBD1. Looked up from germline, CDR1 is MNHEY and CDR2 is SVGAGI. V gave up 6 bases and J gave up 4 bases; unmatched junction bases: 9. The CDR3 is 15 amino acids.